This entry lists 18 T cell receptor beta chains sequenced from one sample in a study of cytomegalovirus exposure and HLA in healthy donors. The PCR was carried out with 60 Vbeta primers and 13 Jbeta primers. Generated by immunoSEQ multiplex PCR, the TCRdb table keeps only in-frame clones and is missing some. The table shows about 200,000 clones, with roughly 80% occurring only once. Sequencing used PBMCs. The receptors were sampled from a man aged 40-49 years in good health and CMV-seronegative.

The V call is TRBV9, the J call TRBJ2-1; D possibly corresponds to TRBD1 (5 bases). The germline V gene has CDR1 SGDLS and CDR2 YYNGEE. This CDR3 is 15 amino acids long. Trimming took off 2 bases at V and 0 bases at J, with 9 bases between the two ends. In nucleotides, the CDR3 is TGTGCCAGCAGCGTGGACAACTTCTCCTACAATGAGCAGTTCTTC. Its protein product is CASSVDNFSYNEQFF.

The rearrangement links TRBV7-2 to TRBJ2-1; 8 bases line up with TRBD1. This CDR3 is built from 15 residues. From germline, CDR1 is SGHTA and CDR2 FQGNSA. Trimming cost V 5 bases and J 3 bases; bases outside gene matches: 6. CDR3 in DNA: TGTGCCAGCAGCGGGGCAGGGGGCAACTACAATGAGCAGTTCTTC. Its protein product is CASSGAGGNYNEQFF.

This sequence joins TRBV2 and TRBJ2-7, with no clear D. Looked up from germline, CDR1 is SNHLY and CDR2 is FYNNEI. The CDR3 runs 11 residues. Trimming took off 7 bases at V and 6 bases at J, with 10 bases between the two ends. CDR3 amino acids: CASNLRSEQYF. The CDR3 DNA reads TGTGCCAGCAATCTGCGGTCCGAGCAGTACTTC.

There are a few counts of this clone. The V call is TRBV6-1, the J call TRBJ1-5; the match to TRBD1 covers 8 bases. Trimming cost V 4 bases and J 4 bases; bases outside gene matches: 6. Germline V gene data show CDR1 as MNHNS and CDR2 as SASEGT. The CDR3 sequence is 15 residues long. CDR3 residues: CASSGGGQGNQPQHF. In DNA, the CDR3 is TGTGCCAGCAGTGGGGGAGGACAGGGAAATCAGCCCCAGCATTTT.

V is TRBV14 and J is TRBJ2-3, with TRBD2 identical over 7 bases. CDR3 length: 16 amino acids. CDR1 is SGHDN and CDR2 is FVKESK in the germline V gene. V was clipped by 4 bases and J by 0 bases; unmatched bases: 7. CDR3 nucleotides: TGTGCCAGCAGCCCATGGCCCGGGGGGAGCACAGATACGCAGTATTTT. It is translated as CASSPWPGGSTDTQYF.

This chain links TRBV9 with TRBJ1-2; tentative D call: TRBD1 (5 bases). The CDR3 is made up of 14 amino acids. V lost 2 bases to trimming and J lost 2 bases, with 10 bases between them. CDR1 and CDR2 from the germline V gene are SGDLS and YYNGEE. CDR3 in DNA: TGTGCCAGCAGCGTGGGGGGAGGGAACTATGGCTACACCTTC. Translated: CASSVGGGNYGYTF.

This clone was found once. This chain connects TRBV15 to TRBJ1-3; TRBD1 might be the D (5 bases). CDR1 is LNHNV, CDR2 YYDKDF, per germline (reference sequence). V was shortened by 5 bases and J by 8 bases, with 16 bases between the two germline ends. This CDR3 has 14 residues. The CDR3 loop reads CATSPGTGGDTIYF. CDR3 in DNA: TGTGCCACCAGCCCCGGGACGGGAGGCGACACCATATATTTT.

The rearrangement links TRBV14 to TRBJ2-7, with D perhaps TRBD1 (5 bases). Germline V CDR1 and CDR2: SGHDN, FVKESK. The ends were cut back, 1 base at V and 3 bases at J, with 10 bases in the middle. This CDR3 has 14 amino acids. The CDR3 here is CASSQGQGIYEQYF. CDR3 nucleotide sequence: TGTGCCAGCAGCCAAGGTCAGGGAATCTACGAGCAGTACTTC.

On this clone: The junction does not match germline at one end; this may be a read error. The gene calls are TRBV15 and TRBJ2-1; the match to TRBD1 covers 8 bases. The CDR3 is made up of 14 amino acids. The V gene's germline CDR1 is LNHNV and CDR2 YYDKDF (reference sequence). The CDR3 spells CDTSDRTGYNEQFF. As DNA, the CDR3 is TGTGACACCAGCGATCGGACAGGGTACAATGAGCAGTTCTTC. The variable domain in full, completed from reference TRBV15 and TRBJ2-1, reads DAMVIQNPRYQVTQFGKPVTLSCSQTLNHNVMYWYQQKSSQAPKLLFHYYDKDFNNEADTPDNFQSRRPNTSFCFLDIRSPGLGDTAMYLCDTSDRTGYNEQFFGPGTRLTVL.

CDR3 nucleotides: TGTGCCAGCAGCCCCCTAGCGCCACCAACCCCTTTCAATGAGCAGTTCTTC. Protein product: CASSPLAPPTPFNEQFF. The rearrangement uses TRBV7-6 and TRBJ2-1; perhaps TRBD2 as D (6 bases). Germline V lookup: CDR1 SGHVS, CDR2 FNYEAQ. The CDR3 has 17 amino acids. V was pared by 5 bases and J by 6 bases, with 23 bases between.

The rearrangement links TRBV7-9 to TRBJ2-3, with TRBD1 matching over 12 bases. The CDR3 spans 16 residues. Germline V gene data show CDR1 as SEHNR and CDR2 as FQNEAQ (reference sequence). V lost 0 bases, J lost 4 bases, and 2 bases stayed unmatched. Here the CDR3 reads CASSLAGQGAADTQYF. CDR3 coding DNA: TGTGCCAGCAGCTTAGCGGGACAGGGGGCAGCAGATACGCAGTATTTT.

This chain uses TRBV19 with TRBJ1-3, with D hard to call. CDR3 length: 14 amino acids. The germline V gene encodes CDR1 LNHDA and CDR2 SQIVND (reference sequence). The V gene lost 7 bases and the J gene lost 0 bases, with 10 bases spanning the gap. DNA for the CDR3: TGTGCCAGTACCCTCGGGGACTCTGGAAACACCATATATTTT. It codes for CASTLGDSGNTIYF.

The chain couples TRBV11-2 to TRBJ1-1, with TRBD1 identical over 7 bases. Germline V gene sequence: CDR1 SGHAT, CDR2 FQNNGV. V shed 5 bases and J 5 bases; nucleotides not matched to a gene: 8. The CDR3 runs 14 residues. The CDR3 nucleotides read TGTGCCAGCAGCCCGGGACAGAGAAGGACTGAAGCTTTCTTT. Amino acid sequence: CASSPGQRRTEAFF.

This chain connects TRBV9 to TRBJ1-3, with D unclear. Germline CDR1 and CDR2: SGDLS and YYNGEE. Trimming removed 0 bases at V and 4 bases at J, with 8 bases between. There are 14 residues in the CDR3. CDR3 sequence (DNA): TGTGCCAGCAGCGTAGTTGGTGCGGGAAACACCATATATTTT. Protein sequence: CASSVVGAGNTIYF.

Remarks on this clone: The germline gene is not matched at one end of the junction; a read error may be the cause. The chain employs TRBV27 and TRBJ1-5; unclear D gene. CDR3 size: 16 residues. Germline V gene sequence: CDR1 MNHEY, CDR2 SMNVEV (reference sequence). The CDR3 loop is CASSLTGPPSNQPQRF. CDR3 coding DNA: TGTGCCAGCAGTTTAACCGGCCCCCCCAGCAATCAGCCCCAGCGTTTT.

This clone was detected only a few times. V usage is TRBV28 and J usage is TRBJ2-1; 8 bases match TRBD2. This CDR3 comprises 16 residues. The junction had 16 bases not matched to a gene; V was cut back by 8 bases and J by 7 bases. Germline CDR1 MDHEN, CDR2 SYDVKM. The DNA of the CDR3 is TGTGCCAGCTCCCCGTCCGCGGGACTAGTTGGGAATGAGCAGTTCTTC. Encoded protein: CASSPSAGLVGNEQFF.

The chain recombines TRBV5-1 with TRBJ2-1; TRBD1 is a possible D gene (6 bases). This CDR3 spans 15 amino acids. From germline, CDR1 is SGHRS and CDR2 YFSETQ. V was cut by 0 bases and J by 4 bases, with 11 bases left in between. CDR3 amino acids: CASSLGPRGYNEQFF. CDR3 in DNA: TGCGCCAGCAGCTTGGGGCCCAGGGGATACAATGAGCAGTTCTTC.

The V and J genes are TRBV14 and TRBJ1-6; D may be TRBD1 (6 bases). CDR1 is SGHDN and CDR2 is FVKESK in the germline V gene. Trimming shortened V by 4 bases and J by 9 bases, and 16 bases separated the two germline ends. CDR3 length: 15 amino acids. The chain's CDR3 is CASSPEQGSGSPLHF. The CDR3 coding sequence is TGTGCCAGCAGCCCAGAACAGGGTTCGGGTTCACCCCTCCACTTT.